This T cell receptor beta chain appears in the sequencing data of a study of PD-1 blockade in classical Hodgkin lymphoma (dated by TCRdb to 2018 to 2021). Regarding the complete study: Nivolumab dosing was 3 mg/kg intravenously every 2 weeks, continuing until either disease progression or unacceptable toxicity. To define a peripheral blood immune signature of response to PD-1 blockade in classical Hodgkin lymphoma, the study combined TCR beta sequencing with CyTOF.

As to this clone: It lacks a known antigen. Within one base of it there is no much larger clone, and no base qualities were kept.

Read against the paper, the sample's time point label means: cycle 1 day 1 (C1D1), immediately before nivolumab initiation. Every trial patient had relapsed following autologous stem cell transplantation, and prior brentuximab vedotin exposure was what differed among cohorts A, B and C. The trial cohort included 56 patients with relapsed/refractory classical Hodgkin lymphoma, and each patient had a best overall response of complete response, partial response or progressive disease. Trial patients were treated with single-agent nivolumab in the multi-cohort phase II CheckMate 205 trial. An independent review committee assessed best overall response by applying the 2007 International Working Group response criteria. Trial PBMCs were collected immediately before nivolumab initiation (C1D1) and during therapy at cycle 2 day 1 and cycle 4 day 1. Peripheral blood was collected in 8 mL Vacutainer Cell Preparation Tubes, from which PBMCs were isolated by centrifugation and then cryopreserved.

Genomic DNA was isolated using the Qiagen DNeasy kit from unsorted PBMCs as well as from negatively selected CD4+ and CD8+ fractions. TCR beta CDR3 regions were subjected to amplification by immunoSEQ multiplex PCR with primers that anneal to V and J segments. A synthetic immune receptor repertoire was used to minimize amplification bias, and remaining bias was computationally removed after sequencing. On the authors' methods: Repertoire diversity was quantified as the Shannon entropy index using custom Python scripts. The unsorted, CD4+ and CD8+ repertoires were each analyzed separately, with the exception of combined analyses, where CD4+ and CD8+ sequences were merged in silico. A clone counted as expanded when the clone's frequency after treatment rose at least 2-fold relative to C1D1, and clones undetected at baseline were given a pseudocount of 0.5. Singleton clones were defined as clones with 0 or 1 copy at C1D1, and non-singleton clones were defined as clones with 2 or more copies. Clones expanded in unsorted samples were labelled as CD4+, CD8+ or unknown by matching protein sequences in sorted samples from the same patient. Wilcoxon tests on paired samples were used to test diversity changes from C1D1 to C4D1. TCRdb carries this immuneACCESS record with in-frame sequences only. Its versions omit some clonotypes, under half of them owing to an unresolved V gene in the studies checked, with the rest unexplained. Clonal size and the V and J genes are those of that table, whereas D and trimming came from the DNA. The sample contains around 36,000 clones, around 86% of them found a single time. Of the sample, roughly 9% falls within the top ten clones.

A distance of 7 bases separates the germline ends of V and J, which lose 0 bases and 5 bases respectively. The germline V gene provides CDR1 SQVTM and CDR2 ANQGSEA. From its cysteine to its phenylalanine, the CDR3 spans 13 amino acids. The read is trimmed to its CDR3 DNA, 39 bases read in frame from base 1. The investigation overall reported the following: Only a single clinical trial cohort was studied, and what caused the repertoire differences, possibly disease activity or prior therapy, remained undefined. CD4+ but not CD8+ TCR diversity rose significantly by C4D1 (p=0.0027 vs p=0.16), most apparent in complete responders (p=0.02). Baseline TCR diversity was reported as lower in newly diagnosed patients than in healthy donors, and lower still in relapsed/refractory patients. Among trial patients, those achieving complete response had baseline diversity similar to that of newly diagnosed patients, while diversity was significantly lower in partial responders and progressors. Diversity was lower in patients who began nivolumab less than 1 year after ASCT, so these patients were left out of later analyses to avoid confounding by immune reconstitution.

This clonotype originated in a human donor with classical Hodgkin lymphoma. This chain is built from TRBV29-1 and TRBJ2-2; no D gene call is confident. Sequencing used peripheral blood mononuclear cells (PBMCs), obtained at baseline. The CDR3 is CSVEEGWTGELFF. The bases are TGCAGCGTTGAAGAAGGATGGACCGGGGAGCTGTTTTTT.